The present T cell receptor beta chain was sequenced within a study of graft-versus-host responses after intestinal transplantation. Study details: Transplant types were multivisceral, liver-intestinal, or isolated intestinal. Anti-thymocyte globulin induction was given to all recipients, followed by tacrolimus and steroids for roughly 3 years.

Study results and limitations: Where graft-donor T cell macrochimerism was present, patients had high graft-versus-host to host-versus-graft clonal ratios in allografts. GvH clones appeared in recipient marrow, some first in ileum or blood.

The V segment lost 4 bases and the J segment 0 bases; nucleotides outside the gene matches: 4. This CDR3 comprises 15 residues. The germline CDR1 and CDR2 sequences are ENHRY and SYGVKD. Note on this clone: Its antigen is undetermined.

Clones were sequenced by immunoSEQ multiplex PCR, and TCRdb holds only the in-frame ones, with some missing. Of 150,000 or so clones in the sample, about 90% were seen once. The chain links TRBV10-3 to TRBJ2-7; 9 positions agree with TRBD1. Sequences were derived from unstimulated CD4+ T cells sorted from spleen or lymph node cells, sampled before intestinal transplant. This TCR derives from a human donor who received an intestinal transplant. The CDR3 sequence is CAISVGTGTSYEQYF. The CDR3 DNA sequence: TGTGCCATCAGTGTGGGGACAGGGACCTCCTACGAGCAGTACTTC.